This is a list of T cell receptor beta chains from one sample in a study of T cell repertoires in cytomegalovirus infection. TCRdb analysed the reads with MiXCR anew, one entry per CDR3 protein. The sample holds about 400,000 distinct CDR3 sequences, approximately 18% seen once. The source material was PBMCs. Source of these receptors: a human donor in good health (CMV status not recorded). Some clones in this sample may be carry-over from other donors' samples. Each CDR3 is given with its conserved first and last residue. The order of the fields is CDR3 length, J gene, V gene, clone size, D gene, CDR3 DNA, CDR3 protein. D genes are given only for firm matches. Where a row states a size, it is once, few, many or the class of an expanded clone; other rows omit it.

CDR3 length: 14
J gene: TRBJ2-1
V gene: TRBV19
clone size: few
D gene: NA
CDR3 DNA: TGTGCCAGTAGTATTGGTAGCGGTAATAATGAGCAGTTCTTC
CDR3 protein: CASSIGSGNNEQFF

CDR3 length: 14
J gene: TRBJ2-7
V gene: TRBV7-2
clone size: many
D gene: TRBD2
CDR3 DNA: TGTGCCAGCAGCCTGCTAGCGGGGCTTAGCGAGCAGTACTTC
CDR3 protein: CASSLLAGLSEQYF

CDR3 length: 13
J gene: TRBJ1-1
V gene: TRBV12-3/TRBV12-4
clone size: many
D gene: TRBD1
CDR3 DNA: TGTGCCAGCAGTTTGCACAGGGGAACTGAAGCTTTCTTT
CDR3 protein: CASSLHRGTEAFF

CDR3 length: 16
J gene: TRBJ2-7
V gene: TRBV2
clone size: NA
D gene: TRBD2
CDR3 DNA: TGTGCCAGCAGCTACTCCGGGACTACCTACTCCTACGAGCAGTACTTC
CDR3 protein: CASSYSGTTYSYEQYF

CDR3 length: 14
J gene: TRBJ2-7
V gene: TRBV2
clone size: NA
D gene: NA
CDR3 DNA: TGTGCCAGCACCGCGGGGCAGGGTGGTTACGAGCAGTACTTC
CDR3 protein: CASTAGQGGYEQYF

CDR3 length: 15
J gene: TRBJ2-1
V gene: TRBV2
clone size: few
D gene: NA
CDR3 DNA: TGTGCCAGCAGTGAGCAGGATCCCTCCTACAATGAGCAGTTCTTC
CDR3 protein: CASSEQDPSYNEQFF

CDR3 length: 17
J gene: TRBJ2-3
V gene: TRBV11-2
clone size: NA
D gene: NA
CDR3 DNA: TGTGCCAGCAGCCAAGCGGGCGGGACGATAAGCACAGATACGCAGTATTTT
CDR3 protein: CASSQAGGTISTDTQYF

CDR3 length: 13
J gene: TRBJ2-7
V gene: TRBV7-9
clone size: many
D gene: NA
CDR3 DNA: TGTGCCAGCAGCTTAGCTAGTCAGGGCGAGCAGTACTTC
CDR3 protein: CASSLASQGEQYF

CDR3 length: 13
J gene: TRBJ1-4
V gene: TRBV12-3/TRBV12-4
clone size: many
D gene: TRBD1
CDR3 DNA: TGTGCCAGCAGGACAGGGTCTCGGGAAAAACTGTTTTTT
CDR3 protein: CASRTGSREKLFF

CDR3 length: 13
J gene: TRBJ2-1
V gene: TRBV6-2/TRBV6-3
clone size: few
D gene: NA
CDR3 DNA: TGTGCCAGCACCCTGGACGGAACCAATGAGCAGTTCTTC
CDR3 protein: CASTLDGTNEQFF

CDR3 length: 16
J gene: TRBJ2-7
V gene: TRBV7-9
clone size: many
D gene: TRBD2
CDR3 DNA: TGTGCCAGCAGCTCCCGAGTTAGCGGGATACCATACGAGCAGTACTTC
CDR3 protein: CASSSRVSGIPYEQYF

CDR3 length: 14
J gene: TRBJ2-1
V gene: TRBV12-3/TRBV12-4
clone size: many
D gene: TRBD2
CDR3 DNA: TGTGCCAGCAGTTTAGCGCGGGAGGTACATGAGCAGTTCTTC
CDR3 protein: CASSLAREVHEQFF

CDR3 length: 12
J gene: TRBJ2-1
V gene: TRBV6-2/TRBV6-3
clone size: NA
D gene: NA
CDR3 DNA: TGTGCCAGCAGCCGGAACAGGGCCCGGCAGTTCTTC
CDR3 protein: CASSRNRARQFF

CDR3 length: 15
J gene: TRBJ2-7
V gene: TRBV7-2
clone size: NA
D gene: TRBD1
CDR3 DNA: TGTGCCAGCAGCTTATTCCAGGGGGAAGTATGGGAGCAGTACTTC
CDR3 protein: CASSLFQGEVWEQYF